These 4 T cell receptor beta chains came from one sample sequenced in a study of CD8+ T cells in alopecia areata. As the sequencing template, cDNA was produced by extracting RNA and reverse transcribing it. Method: immunoSEQ multiplex PCR; TCRdb's copy keeps in-frame clones and lacks some. The sample shows 150,000 to 200,000 clones, about 63% of them seen only once. This specimen consisted of CD4+ T cells sorted from blood, obtained at week 0. All receptors derive from a human donor with alopecia areata.

The table lists this clone with a few counts. V gene TRBV11-2 combines with J gene TRBJ2-3; 13 positions agree with TRBD2. The germline CDR1 and CDR2 sequences are SGHAT and FQNNGV. Trimming took 1 base from V and 9 from J; bases not matched to a gene: 4. The CDR3 runs to 15 residues. In nucleotides, the CDR3 is TGTGCCAGCAGCTTAGGGGGGACTAGCGGGGAAACGCAGTATTTT. Residues: CASSLGGTSGETQYF.

The rearrangement links TRBV25-1 to TRBJ1-6; D is unresolved. Trimming stripped 8 bases from V and 3 bases from J, with 5 bases between. The V gene's germline CDR1 is MGHDK and CDR2 SYGVNS. CDR3 size: 12 residues. CDR3 residues: CASARYNSPLHF. The CDR3 DNA is TGTGCCAGCGCCCGCTATAATTCACCCCTCCACTTT.

This clone was seen a few times. The V gene is TRBV15, the J gene TRBJ2-5; D remains ambiguous. The CDR3 sequence is 13 residues long. V lost 4 bases and J 2 bases, leaving 8 bases between the germline ends. Germline V gene sequence: CDR1 LNHNV, CDR2 YYDKDF (reference sequence). DNA for the CDR3: TGTGCCACCAGCACTGAATCACAAGAGACCCAGTACTTC. Its translation: CATSTESQETQYF.

The genes are TRBV6-4 and TRBJ1-2; D is unresolved. There are 14 residues in the CDR3. The germline V gene has CDR1 MRHNA and CDR2 SNTAGT. Trimming left V 6 bases short and J 3 bases short, with 14 bases between. CDR3 loop: CASRREQDDYGYTF. The DNA of the CDR3 is TGTGCCAGCAGACGGGAGCAGGATGACTATGGCTACACCTTC.